This T cell receptor beta chain was observed in a study of T cell changes during pregnancy in multiple sclerosis. Measured with immunoSEQ multiplex PCR; TCRdb has only the in-frame clones, and not every one. The sample has about 60,000 clones, around 90% seen once. The CDR3 has 15 amino acids. V was cut by 5 bases and J by 2 bases, with 13 bases left in between. The germline V gene has CDR1 MNHEY and CDR2 SVGAGI. The chain joins TRBV6-5 to TRBJ1-3; a weak D match, TRBD1 (6 bases). The receptor's source is a female donor with multiple sclerosis, enrolled in a pregnancy study. The source was CD4+ T cells from peripheral blood mononuclear cells, collected in the first trimester of pregnancy. CDR3 in amino acids: CASSRNGQPGNTIYF. In DNA, the CDR3 is TGTGCCAGCAGTCGAAACGGACAGCCTGGAAACACCATATATTTT.